Given below is one T cell receptor beta chain in context. A junction end diverges from the germline sequence, so it may reflect a read error. Per the original methods: Amplification of reference gene primers provided the estimated nucleated cell counts. The method was immunoSEQ multiplex PCR; TCRdb's version includes in-frame clones alone and lacks a portion of them. That table furnishes V, J and clone size, whereas the DNA furnished D and trimming. Of roughly 200,000 clones listed, around 83% were seen once; the top ten hold more than 1.5%. These data come from a study of blood T cell repertoires in COVID-19. Across the whole study: COVID-19 samples collected from the United States, Italy and Spain covered acute and convalescent phases. From T cells, B-cell-depleted T cells, or PBMCs came the material, which was cDNA or gDNA.

From germline, CDR1 is SGHTA and CDR2 FQGNSA. The CDR3 has 15 residues. This sequence originates from a human donor in a cohort sampled during active COVID-19. The J gene is TRBJ2-1, the V gene TRBV7-2; the match to TRBD1 covers 8 bases. Sequenced material: peripheral blood. This chain's CDR3 is CASSPDRGSHNEQFF. CDR3 DNA: TGTGCCAGCAGCCCCGACAGGGGCTCCCACAATGAGCAGTTCTTC.